The sequence of this TCR beta chain was determined in a study of T-cell memory formation after mild COVID-19. Overall study findings and caveats: Second-wave clones reaching peak frequency on day 37 lacked confirmed SARS-CoV-2 specificity.

V was pared by 3 bases and J by 3 bases, with 15 bases between. The CDR3 totals 16 residues. CDR1 is SGHKS, CDR2 YYEKEE, per germline (reference sequence). TCRdb analysed the 5' RACE reads with MiXCR anew, one entry per CDR3 protein. The table includes 200,000 to 250,000 distinct CDR3 sequences, 25% to 35% detected once. On this clonotype itself: The antigen is unknown.

The chain is built from TRBV5-5 and TRBJ2-2; D tentatively fits TRBD1 or TRBD2 (5 bases each). The sample consisted of PBMCs or a T cell subset sorted from them (not recorded which). The clonotype comes from an adult woman who had mild COVID-19 (a few samples of this study predate the infection). Cell type and time point are not known. The CDR3 DNA reads as TGTGCCAGCAGCTCCCAGGGAGCCTCTGACACCGGGGAGCTGTTTTTT. It specifies CASSSQGASDTGELFF.